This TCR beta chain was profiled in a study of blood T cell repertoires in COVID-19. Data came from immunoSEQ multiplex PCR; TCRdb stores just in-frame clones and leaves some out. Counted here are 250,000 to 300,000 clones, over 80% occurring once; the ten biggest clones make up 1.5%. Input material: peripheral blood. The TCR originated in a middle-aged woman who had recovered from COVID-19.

CDR3 in amino acids: CASRFSGTNNSPLHF. CDR3 in DNA: TGTGCCAGCAGATTCTCCGGGACAAACAATTCACCCCTCCACTTT. The rearrangement links TRBV2 to TRBJ1-6, with D possibly matching TRBD1 (6 bases). This CDR3 is 15 amino acids long. The V gene's germline CDR1 is SNHLY and CDR2 FYNNEI. Trimming took off 6 bases at V and 7 bases at J, with 16 bases between the two ends.